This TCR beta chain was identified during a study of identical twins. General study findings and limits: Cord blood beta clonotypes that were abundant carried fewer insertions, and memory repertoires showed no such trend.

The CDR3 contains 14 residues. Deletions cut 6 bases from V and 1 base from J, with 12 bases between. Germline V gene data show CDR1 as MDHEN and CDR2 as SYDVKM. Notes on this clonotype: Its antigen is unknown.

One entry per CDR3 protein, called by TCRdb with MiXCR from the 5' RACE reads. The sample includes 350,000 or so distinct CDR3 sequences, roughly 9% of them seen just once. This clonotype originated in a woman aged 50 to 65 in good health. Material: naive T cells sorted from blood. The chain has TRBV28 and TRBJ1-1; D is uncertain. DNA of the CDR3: TGTGCCAGCAGCCGCCAGAGGCGGAACACTGAAGCTTTCTTT. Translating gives CASSRQRRNTEAFF.